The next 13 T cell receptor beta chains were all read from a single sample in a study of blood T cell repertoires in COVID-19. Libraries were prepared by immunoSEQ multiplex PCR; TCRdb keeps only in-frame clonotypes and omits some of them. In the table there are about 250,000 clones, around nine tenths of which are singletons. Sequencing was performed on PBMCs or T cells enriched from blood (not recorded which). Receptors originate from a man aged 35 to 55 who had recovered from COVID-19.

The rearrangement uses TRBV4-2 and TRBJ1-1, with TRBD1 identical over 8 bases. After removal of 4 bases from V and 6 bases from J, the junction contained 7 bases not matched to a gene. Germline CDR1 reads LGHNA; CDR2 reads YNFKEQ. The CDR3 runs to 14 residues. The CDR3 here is CASSRSTGEPEAFF. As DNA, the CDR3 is TGTGCCAGCAGCCGATCGACAGGGGAGCCTGAAGCTTTCTTT.

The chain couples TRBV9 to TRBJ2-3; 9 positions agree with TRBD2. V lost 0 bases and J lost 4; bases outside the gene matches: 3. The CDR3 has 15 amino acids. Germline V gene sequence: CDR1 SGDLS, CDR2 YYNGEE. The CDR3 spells CASSVGGGASDTQYF. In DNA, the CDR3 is TGTGCCAGCAGCGTAGGCGGGGGGGCGTCAGATACGCAGTATTTT. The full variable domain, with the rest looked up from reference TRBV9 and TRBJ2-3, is DSGVTQTPKHLITATGQRVTLRCSPRSGDLSVYWYQQSLDQGLQFLIQYYNGEERAKGNILERFSAQQFPDLHSELNLSSLELGDSALYFCASSVGGGASDTQYFGPGTRLTVL.

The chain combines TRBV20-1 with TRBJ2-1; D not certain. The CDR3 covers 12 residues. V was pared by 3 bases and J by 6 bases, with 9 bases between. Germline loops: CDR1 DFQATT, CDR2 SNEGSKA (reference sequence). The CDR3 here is CSASEDFNEQFF. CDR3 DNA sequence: TGCAGTGCTAGTGAAGACTTCAATGAGCAGTTCTTC.

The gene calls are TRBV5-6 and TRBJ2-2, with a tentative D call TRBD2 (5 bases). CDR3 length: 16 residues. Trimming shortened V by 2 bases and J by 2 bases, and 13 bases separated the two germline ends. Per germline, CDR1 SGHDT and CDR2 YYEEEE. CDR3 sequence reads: CASSFSGNSNTGELFF. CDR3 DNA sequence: TGTGCCAGCAGCTTTTCGGGAAATTCAAACACCGGGGAGCTGTTTTTT.

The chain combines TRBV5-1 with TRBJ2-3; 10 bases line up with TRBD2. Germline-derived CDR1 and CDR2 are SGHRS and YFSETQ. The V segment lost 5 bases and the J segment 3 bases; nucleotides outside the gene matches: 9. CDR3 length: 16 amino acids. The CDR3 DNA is TGCGCCAGCAGAAAGTCCCCACTAGCGGGAACAGATACGCAGTATTTT. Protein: CASRKSPLAGTDTQYF.

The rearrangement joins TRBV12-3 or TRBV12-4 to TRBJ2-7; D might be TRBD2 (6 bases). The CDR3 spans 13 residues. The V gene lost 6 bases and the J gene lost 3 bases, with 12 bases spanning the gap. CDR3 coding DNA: TGTGCCAGCAGACCCACTAGCAGCTACGAGCAGTACTTC. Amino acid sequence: CASRPTSSYEQYF.

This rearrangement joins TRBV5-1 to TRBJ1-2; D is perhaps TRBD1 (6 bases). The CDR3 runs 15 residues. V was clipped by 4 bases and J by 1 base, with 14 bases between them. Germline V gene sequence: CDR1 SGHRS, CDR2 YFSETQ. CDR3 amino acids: CASSEVGQFNYGYTF. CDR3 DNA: TGCGCCAGCAGCGAAGTCGGACAGTTTAACTATGGCTACACCTTC.

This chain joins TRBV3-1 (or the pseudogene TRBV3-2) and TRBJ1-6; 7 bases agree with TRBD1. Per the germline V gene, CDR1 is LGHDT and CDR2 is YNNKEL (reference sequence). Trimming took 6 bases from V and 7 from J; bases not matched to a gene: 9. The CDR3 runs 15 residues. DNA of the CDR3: TGTGCCAGCAGGCTGGACAGGAGGGGGAATTCACCCCTCCACTTT. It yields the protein CASRLDRRGNSPLHF.

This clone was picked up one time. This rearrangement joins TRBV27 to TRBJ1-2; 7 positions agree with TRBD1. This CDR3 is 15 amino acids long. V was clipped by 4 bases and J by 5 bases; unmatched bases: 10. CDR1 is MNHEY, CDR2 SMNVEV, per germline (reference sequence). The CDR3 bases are TGTGCCAGCAGTTATCTAGGGGGCCTGGGGTATGGCTACACCTTC. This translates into CASSYLGGLGYGYTF.

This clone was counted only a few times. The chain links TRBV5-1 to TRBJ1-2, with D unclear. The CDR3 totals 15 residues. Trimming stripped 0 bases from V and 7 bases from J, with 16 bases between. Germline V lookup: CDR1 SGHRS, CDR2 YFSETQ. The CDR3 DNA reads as TGCGCCAGCAGCTTGGTCGGAGGGAACGATGGTGGCTACACCTTC. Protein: CASSLVGGNDGGYTF.

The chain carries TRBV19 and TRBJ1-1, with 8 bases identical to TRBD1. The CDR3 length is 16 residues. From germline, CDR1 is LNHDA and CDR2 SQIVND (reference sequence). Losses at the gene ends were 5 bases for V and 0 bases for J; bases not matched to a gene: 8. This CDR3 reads CASSSDRVRMNTEAFF. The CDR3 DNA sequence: TGTGCCAGTAGTTCGGACAGGGTGAGAATGAACACTGAAGCTTTCTTT.

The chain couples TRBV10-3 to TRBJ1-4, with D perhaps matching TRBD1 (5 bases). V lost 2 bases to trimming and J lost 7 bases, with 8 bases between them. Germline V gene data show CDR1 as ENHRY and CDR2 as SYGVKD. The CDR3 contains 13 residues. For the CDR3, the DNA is TGTGCCATCAGTGAGGCGGGGGTTGAAAAACTGTTTTTT. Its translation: CAISEAGVEKLFF.

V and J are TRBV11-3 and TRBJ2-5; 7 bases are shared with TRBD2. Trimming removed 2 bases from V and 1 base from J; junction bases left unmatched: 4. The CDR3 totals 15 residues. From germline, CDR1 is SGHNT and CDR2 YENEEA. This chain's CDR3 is CASSLMGGGQETQYF. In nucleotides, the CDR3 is TGTGCCAGCAGCTTAATGGGCGGGGGCCAAGAGACCCAGTACTTC. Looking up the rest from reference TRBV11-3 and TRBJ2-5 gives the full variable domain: EAGVVQSPRYKIIEKKQPVAFWCNPISGHNTLYWYLQNLGQGPELLIRYENEEAVDDSQLPKDRFSAERLKGVDSTLKIQPAELGDSAVYLCASSLMGGGQETQYFGPGTRLLVL.